Given below is one TCR beta chain in context. The antigen remains undetermined. Other DNA sequences within the sample encode an identical CDR3. The data originate from a study of cytomegalovirus exposure and HLA in healthy donors. PCR was performed using 60 Vbeta and 13 Jbeta primers. Repertoires were generated with immunoSEQ multiplex PCR, while TCRdb's copy carries only in-frame clones and drops some. The top ten hold approximately 10% of the sample, which has 100,000 to 150,000 clones, over 65% seen once. Germline assignment: CDR1 LNHNV and CDR2 YYDKDF (reference sequence). The CDR3 runs 13 residues. The ends were cut back, 0 bases at V and 4 bases at J, with 7 bases in the middle. Study-level results: The investigators catalogued 150 to 200 TCR beta chains as cytomegalovirus-associated. Presence/absence comparisons presumed near-even sequencing depth among donors.

The chain links TRBV15 to TRBJ2-7; possibly TRBD2 for D (5 bases). The sequenced sample was PBMCs. The clonotype comes from a young man in good health and CMV-seropositive. This chain's CDR3 is CATSRDRGYEQYF. The CDR3 coding sequence is TGTGCCACCAGCAGAGATCGGGGATACGAGCAGTACTTC.